A single sample gave rise to the 4 T cell receptor beta chains below, sequenced in a study of OX40 agonist ivuxolimab in advanced cancers. The table came from immunoSEQ multiplex PCR; TCRdb's copy has only in-frame clones and leaves some out. Among 80,000 to 95,000 clones listed, about 83% were seen once. Sequencing was performed on CD4+ or CD8+ T cells sorted from blood, taken in a trial of the OX40 agonist ivuxolimab. The origin of the receptors is an adult with an advanced solid tumor such as melanoma, head and neck, liver or kidney cancer.

A single count supports this clone. This sequence joins TRBV4-1 and TRBJ1-5; tentatively, D is TRBD1 (5 bases). Trimming cost V 1 base and J 7 bases, with 14 bases left between them. The CDR3 runs 15 residues. Germline CDR1 MGHRA, CDR2 YSYEKL. CDR3 coding DNA: TGCGCCAGCAGCCAAGTGGAGGGGAGATTGCAGCCCCAGCATTTT. This translates into CASSQVEGRLQPQHF.

For the CDR3, the DNA is TGTGCCAGCAGCTTAGTGGCCTTCCGCACAGATACGCAGTATTTT. Encoded protein: CASSLVAFRTDTQYF. The gene calls are TRBV7-2 and TRBJ2-3; D gene ambiguous. V dropped 1 base and J dropped 1 base, with 9 bases sitting between them. This CDR3 is 15 amino acids long. CDR1 SGHTA and CDR2 FQGNSA come from the germline V gene.

V is TRBV11-2 and J is TRBJ2-1, with 12 bases that match TRBD2. CDR1 is SGHAT, CDR2 FQNNGV, per germline. This CDR3 is built from 14 residues. The junction had 4 bases not matched to a gene; V was cut back by 1 base and J by 12 bases. Written as DNA, the CDR3 is TGTGCCAGCAGCTTAGTGGGACTAGCGGGCACGCAGTTCTTC. Translation: CASSLVGLAGTQFF. Using reference TRBV11-2 and TRBJ2-1 for the parts outside the CDR3, the full variable domain is EAGVAQSPRYKIIEKRQSVAFWCNPISGHATLYWYQQILGQGPKLLIQFQNNGVVDDSQLPKDRFSAERLKGVDSTLKIQPAKLEDSAVYLCASSLVGLAGTQFFGPGTRLTVL.

The chain uses TRBV28 and TRBJ1-1, with 9 bases matching TRBD1. The trim removed 2 bases at V and 6 bases at J, leaving 7 bases unmatched. There are 15 residues in the CDR3. Germline CDR1 and CDR2: MDHEN and SYDVKM. The CDR3 DNA reads TGTGCCAGCAGTTTAGGGGGACAGGGAAGCCCTGAAGCTTTCTTT. The encoded protein is CASSLGGQGSPEAFF.